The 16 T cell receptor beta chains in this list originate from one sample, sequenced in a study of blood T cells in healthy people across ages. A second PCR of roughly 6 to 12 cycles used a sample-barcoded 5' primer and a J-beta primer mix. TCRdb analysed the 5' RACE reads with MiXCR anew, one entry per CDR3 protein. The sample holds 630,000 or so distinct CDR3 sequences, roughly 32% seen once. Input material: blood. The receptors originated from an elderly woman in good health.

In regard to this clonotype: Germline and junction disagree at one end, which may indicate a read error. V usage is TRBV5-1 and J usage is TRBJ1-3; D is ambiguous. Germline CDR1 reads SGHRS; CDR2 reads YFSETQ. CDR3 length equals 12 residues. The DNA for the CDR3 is TGCGCCAGCCGTAGCTCTGGAAACACCACATATTTT. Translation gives CASRSSGNTTYF.

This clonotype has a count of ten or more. CDR3 DNA sequence: TGTGCCAGCAGCTTGGGTGTTACTGAAGCTTTCTTT. The encoded protein is CASSLGVTEAFF. The genes are TRBV7-9 and TRBJ1-1, with unresolved D. V lost 3 bases and J 5 bases, leaving 7 bases between the germline ends. This CDR3 has 12 residues. Per the germline V gene, CDR1 is SEHNR and CDR2 is FQNEAQ (reference sequence).

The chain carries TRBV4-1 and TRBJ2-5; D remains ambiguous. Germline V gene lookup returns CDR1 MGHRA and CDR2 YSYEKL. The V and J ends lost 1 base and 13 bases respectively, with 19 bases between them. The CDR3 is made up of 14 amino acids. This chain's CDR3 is CASSQVPGRNERYF. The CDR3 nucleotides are TGCGCCAGCAGCCAAGTTCCCGGGCGAAATGAGCGGTACTTC.

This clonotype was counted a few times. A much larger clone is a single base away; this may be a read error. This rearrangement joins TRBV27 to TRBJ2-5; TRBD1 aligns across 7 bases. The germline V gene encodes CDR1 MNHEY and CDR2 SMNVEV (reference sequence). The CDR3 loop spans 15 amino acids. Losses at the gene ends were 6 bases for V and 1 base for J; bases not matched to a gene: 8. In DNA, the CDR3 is TGTGCCAGCAGACAAACAGGGGCCTCCCAAGAGACCCAGTACTTC. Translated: CASRQTGASQETQYF.

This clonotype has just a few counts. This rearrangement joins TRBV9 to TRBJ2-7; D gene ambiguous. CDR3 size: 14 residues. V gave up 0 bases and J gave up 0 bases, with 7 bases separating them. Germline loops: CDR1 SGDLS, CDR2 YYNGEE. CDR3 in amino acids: CASSVDHSSYEQYF. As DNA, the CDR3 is TGTGCCAGCAGCGTAGATCACAGCTCCTACGAGCAGTACTTC. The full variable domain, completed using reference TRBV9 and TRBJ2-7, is DSGVTQTPKHLITATGQRVTLRCSPRSGDLSVYWYQQSLDQGLQFLIQYYNGEERAKGNILERFSAQQFPDLHSELNLSSLELGDSALYFCASSVDHSSYEQYFGPGTRLTVT.

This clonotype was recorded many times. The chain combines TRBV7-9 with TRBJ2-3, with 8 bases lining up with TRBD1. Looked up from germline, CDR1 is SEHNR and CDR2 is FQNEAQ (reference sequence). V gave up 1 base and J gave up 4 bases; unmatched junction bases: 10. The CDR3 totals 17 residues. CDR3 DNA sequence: TGTGCCAGCAGCTTAGTTATGCGGACAGGGACGGCAGATACGCAGTATTTT. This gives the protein CASSLVMRTGTADTQYF.

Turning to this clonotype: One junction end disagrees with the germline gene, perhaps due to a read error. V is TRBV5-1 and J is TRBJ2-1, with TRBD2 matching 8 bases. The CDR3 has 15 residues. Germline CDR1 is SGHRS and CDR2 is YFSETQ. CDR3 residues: CASSLSGAGGWERFF. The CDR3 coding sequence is TGCGCCAGCAGCTTGTCCGGGGCGGGGGGTTGGGAGCGGTTCTTC.

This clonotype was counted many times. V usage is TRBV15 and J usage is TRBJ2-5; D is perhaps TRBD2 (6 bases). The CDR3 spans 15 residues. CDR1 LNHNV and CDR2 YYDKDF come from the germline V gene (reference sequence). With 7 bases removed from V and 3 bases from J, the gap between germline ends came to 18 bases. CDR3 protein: CATNAGPTNKETQYF. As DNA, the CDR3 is TGTGCCACCAATGCGGGACCGACAAATAAAGAGACCCAGTACTTC.

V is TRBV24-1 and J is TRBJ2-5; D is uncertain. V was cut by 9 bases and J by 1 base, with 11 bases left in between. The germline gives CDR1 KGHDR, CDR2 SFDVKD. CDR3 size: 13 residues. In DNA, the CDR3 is TGTGCCACCGGCGAGACCGGCCAAGAGACCCAGTACTTC. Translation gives CATGETGQETQYF.

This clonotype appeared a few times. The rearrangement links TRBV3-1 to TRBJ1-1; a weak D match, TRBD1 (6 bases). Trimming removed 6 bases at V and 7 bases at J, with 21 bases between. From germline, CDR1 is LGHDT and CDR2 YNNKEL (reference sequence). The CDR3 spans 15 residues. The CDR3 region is CASRAGGDKAYEAFF. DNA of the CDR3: TGTGCCAGCAGGGCCGGTGGGGACAAGGCCTATGAAGCTTTCTTT. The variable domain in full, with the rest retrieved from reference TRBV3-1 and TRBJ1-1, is DTAVSQTPKYLVTQMGNDKSIKCEQNLGHDTMYWYKQDSKKFLKIMFSYNNKELIINETVPNRFSPKSPDKAHLNLHINSLELGDSAVYFCASRAGGDKAYEAFFGQGTRLTVV.

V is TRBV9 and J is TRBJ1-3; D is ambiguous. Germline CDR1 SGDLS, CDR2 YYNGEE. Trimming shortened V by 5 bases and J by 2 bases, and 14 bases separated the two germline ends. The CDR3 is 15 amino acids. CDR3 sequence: CASSRAVSAGNTIYF. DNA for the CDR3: TGTGCCAGCAGTCGTGCGGTTTCGGCTGGAAACACCATATATTTT.

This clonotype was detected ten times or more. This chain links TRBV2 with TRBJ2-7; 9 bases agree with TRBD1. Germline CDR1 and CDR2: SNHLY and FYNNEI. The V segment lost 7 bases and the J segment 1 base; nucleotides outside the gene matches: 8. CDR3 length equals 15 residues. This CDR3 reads CASKYGTGISYEQYF. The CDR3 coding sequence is TGTGCCAGCAAGTACGGGACAGGGATATCCTACGAGCAGTACTTC.

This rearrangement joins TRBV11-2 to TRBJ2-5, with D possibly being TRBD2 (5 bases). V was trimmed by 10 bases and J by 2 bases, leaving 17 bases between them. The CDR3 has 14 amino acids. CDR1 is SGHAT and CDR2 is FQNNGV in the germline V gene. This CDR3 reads CATKRESSQETQYF. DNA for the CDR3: TGTGCCACCAAAAGGGAGTCGTCACAAGAGACCCAGTACTTC. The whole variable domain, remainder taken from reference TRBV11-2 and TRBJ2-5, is EAGVAQSPRYKIIEKRQSVAFWCNPISGHATLYWYQQILGQGPKLLIQFQNNGVVDDSQLPKDRFSAERLKGVDSTLKIQPAKLEDSAVYLCATKRESSQETQYFGPGTRLLVL.

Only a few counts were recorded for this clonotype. DNA of the CDR3: TGTGCCAGCAGCCGTCCTTTAGAGAGCCATGGCTACACCTTC. This codes for CASSRPLESHGYTF. The chain joins TRBV4-2 to TRBJ1-2; unclear D gene. The V end lost 4 bases, the J end lost 6 bases, and 15 bases lay between the germline ends. The CDR3 spans 14 residues. CDR1 and CDR2 (germline): LGHNA, YNFKEQ.

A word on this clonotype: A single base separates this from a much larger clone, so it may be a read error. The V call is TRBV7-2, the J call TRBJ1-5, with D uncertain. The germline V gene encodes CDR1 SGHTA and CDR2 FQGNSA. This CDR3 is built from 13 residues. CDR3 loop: CASSPNGNQPQQF. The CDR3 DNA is TGTGCCAGCAGTCCTAATGGCAATCAGCCCCAGCAGTTT.

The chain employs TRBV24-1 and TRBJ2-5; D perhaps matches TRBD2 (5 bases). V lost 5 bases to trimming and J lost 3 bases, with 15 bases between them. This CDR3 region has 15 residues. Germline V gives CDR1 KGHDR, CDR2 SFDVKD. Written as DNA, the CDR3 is TGTGCCACCAGTGCCCCGCGACGGGAAAAAGAGACCCAGTACTTC. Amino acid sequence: CATSAPRREKETQYF.